This TCR beta chain comes out of a study of metastatic and nonmetastatic thyroid tumors. Overall study context: Repertoire comparisons spanned blood and tumor or nodule tissue from malignant and benign thyroid patients.

Overall study results and limits: Compared with benign nodules, malignant thyroid tumors were reported to have significantly higher TCR beta diversity in both blood and tumor.

This clone was detected only a few times. Its antigen is not identified. Germline values: CDR1 MGHDK, CDR2 SYGVNS. J gave up 4 bases and V 6 bases, and 5 bases lay outside the gene matches. The CDR3 spans 13 residues. Under the authors' procedure: CDR3 was compared across clinicopathological groups, and the resulting differences were used to build a distant-metastasis classifier for papillary thyroid cancer. TCRdb re-called clones via MiXCR from the PCR reads. What appears here as the V and J calls and clone size reflects TCRdb's work, not the paper's. The table lists more than 15,000 clones, about 26% of them singletons. Thyroid surgery was preceded by no treatment in any patient.

V and J are TRBV25-1 and TRBJ1-2; 7 bases are shared with TRBD1. Material for sequencing was tumor tissue. The receptor was derived from a female donor with papillary thyroid cancer or a benign thyroid nodule (not recorded which). Some clones in this sample may be carry-over from other donors' samples. Here the CDR3 DNA reads TGTGCCAGCAGGAAGGGGGACAGCTATGGCTACACCTTC. It specifies CASRKGDSYGYTF.